Below are 20 T cell receptor beta chains sequenced from a single sample in a study of human T cells and chemical hapten exposure. TCRdb passed the RACE reads through MiXCR, listing each CDR3 protein once. Among 80,000 to 100,000 distinct CDR3 sequences listed, roughly a tenth were seen once. Time point reported: patch test 3, about 24 weeks after DPC sensitization. Treatment denoted: therapeutic diphenylcyclopropenone sensitization with weekly scalp DPC. Specimen: whole blood, collected in connection with sensitization to the hapten diphenylcyclopropenone (DPC). The receptor source for this set is a woman aged 25 to 39 with alopecia areata. Some clones in this sample may be carry-over from other donors' samples.

This clonotype has more than one count but fewer than ten. J is TRBJ1-2 and V is TRBV27; 7 nucleotides match TRBD1. Germline CDR1 and CDR2: MNHEY and SMNVEV (reference sequence). V dropped 1 base and J dropped 8; count of bases not matched to a gene: 13. This CDR3 is built from 16 residues. The CDR3 nucleotides read TGTGCCAGCAGTTTATATGGGGACAGCCTTGGTTTGGGCTACACCTTC. Encoded protein: CASSLYGDSLGLGYTF.

This clonotype was seen at least ten times. The chain carries TRBV7-9 and TRBJ1-1; no clear D. The CDR3 consists of 12 residues. The germline V gene encodes CDR1 SEHNR and CDR2 FQNEAQ (reference sequence). V gave up 2 bases and J gave up 4 bases, with 5 bases separating them. The CDR3 loop reads CASSLSVTEAFF. The CDR3 region has the DNA TGTGCCAGCAGCTTATCTGTCACTGAAGCTTTCTTT.

The rearrangement uses TRBV4-3 and TRBJ2-1, with TRBD1 as a possible D gene (6 bases). V was shortened by 4 bases and J by 7 bases, with 17 bases between the two germline ends. CDR1 is LGHNA and CDR2 is YSLEER in the germline V gene. This CDR3 comprises 15 residues. The CDR3 DNA sequence: TGCGCCAGCAGCCTCGACAGGAGCTCGGGAAATGAGCAGTTCTTC. This gives the protein CASSLDRSSGNEQFF.

This clonotype was detected many times. The rearrangement uses TRBV6-2 or TRBV6-3 and TRBJ2-1; TRBD1 aligns across 9 bases. The length of the CDR3 is 16 residues. The germline gives CDR1 MNHEY, CDR2 SVGEGT. V was clipped by 9 bases and J by 6 bases; unmatched bases: 15. This chain's CDR3 is CASNPPGTGFFNEQFF. CDR3 DNA sequence: TGTGCCAGTAACCCTCCCGGGACAGGGTTCTTCAATGAGCAGTTCTTC.

This clonotype came up many times. This rearrangement joins TRBV20-1 to TRBJ1-5, with a possible D match to TRBD1 (5 bases). V lost 5 bases, J lost 2 bases, and 16 bases lay in between. The germline V gene has CDR1 DFQATT and CDR2 SNEGSKA (reference sequence). The CDR3 contains 15 residues. The CDR3 reads CSAPKVGQRNQPQHF. CDR3 nucleotide sequence: TGCAGTGCTCCGAAAGTGGGGCAGCGCAATCAGCCCCAGCATTTT.

This clonotype was observed many times. One end of the junction does not line up with germline, which may come from a read error. The chain employs TRBV7-7 and TRBJ2-5, with TRBD1 identical over 7 bases. CDR1 is SSHAT and CDR2 is FNYEAQ in the germline V gene (reference sequence). The length of the CDR3 is 15 residues. This CDR3 is CASSLAPGQQETQYF. The CDR3 bases are TGTGCTAGCAGCTTAGCGCCGGGACAGCAAGAGACCCAGTACTTC. Drawing the rest from reference TRBV7-7 and TRBJ2-5, the complete variable domain is GAGVSQSPRYKVTKRGQDVTLRCDPISSHATLYWYQQALGQGPEFLTYFNYEAQPDKSGLPSDRFSAERPEGSISTLTIQRTEQRDSAMYRCASSLAPGQQETQYFGPGTRLLVL.

This clonotype has just a few counts. V gene TRBV4-1 combines with J gene TRBJ2-1, with 7 bases matching TRBD1. The CDR3 covers 16 residues. CDR1 MGHRA and CDR2 YSYEKL come from the germline V gene. Unmatched junction bases numbered 9, after V lost 3 bases and J lost 4 bases. CDR3 in DNA: TGCGCCAGCAGCCATACTGGGACAGCCTCATACAATGAGCAGTTCTTC. Its translation is CASSHTGTASYNEQFF.

This clonotype has only a few counts. The chain couples TRBV5-1 to TRBJ2-5; 8 bases are shared with TRBD2. Germline lookup yields CDR1 SGHRS and CDR2 YFSETQ. Trimming took 2 bases from V and 1 from J; bases not matched to a gene: 7. The CDR3 has 16 amino acids. The CDR3 loop is CASSLSGTSTQETQYF. CDR3 nucleotides: TGCGCCAGCAGCTTATCCGGGACTAGTACCCAAGAGACCCAGTACTTC.

This clonotype appeared many times. V is TRBV29-1 and J is TRBJ2-3; no clear D. The CDR3 consists of 13 residues. In germline, CDR1 is SQVTM, CDR2 ANQGSEA. V was clipped by 4 bases and J by 0 bases, with 8 bases between them. This CDR3 reads CSVGAASTDTQYF. DNA for the CDR3: TGCAGCGTTGGGGCGGCTAGCACAGATACGCAGTATTTT.

This clonotype was counted at least ten times. V is TRBV28 and J is TRBJ2-3; possible D gene TRBD1, 6 bases. The germline gives CDR1 MDHEN, CDR2 SYDVKM. This CDR3 is built from 15 residues. V was pared by 5 bases and J by 6 bases, with 18 bases between. The CDR3 DNA follows: TGTGCCAGCAGTGGCTGGACAGTCGGCCGGGATACGCAGTATTTT. Protein: CASSGWTVGRDTQYF. Complete variable domain (other parts from reference TRBV28 and TRBJ2-3): DVKVTQSSRYLVKRTGEKVFLECVQDMDHENMFWYRQDPGLGLRLIYFSYDVKMKEKGDIPEGYSVSREKKERFSLILESASTNQTSMYLCASSGWTVGRDTQYFGPGTRLTVL.

This sequence joins TRBV29-1 and TRBJ2-1; the D gene is possibly TRBD2 (6 bases). Trimming took off 4 bases at V and 9 bases at J, with 13 bases between the two ends. Germline lookup yields CDR1 SQVTM and CDR2 ANQGSEA. There are 12 residues in the CDR3. The CDR3 nucleotides read TGCAGCGTTGCCGAACTAGCCGGTGAGCAGTTCTTC. This encodes CSVAELAGEQFF.

This clonotype was detected many times. J is TRBJ1-2 and V is TRBV29-1; 10 nucleotides line up with TRBD1. With 3 bases clipped from V and 7 bases from J, the junction kept 8 bases outside the gene matches. This CDR3 has 14 amino acids. CDR1 is SQVTM and CDR2 is ANQGSEA in the germline V gene. CDR3 DNA: TGCAGCGTTGATCCCAGACAGGGGGCCGGTGGCTACACCTTC. Protein sequence: CSVDPRQGAGGYTF.

This clonotype was picked up many times. The chain combines TRBV6-6 with TRBJ1-1, with no clear D. V was trimmed by 0 bases and J by 10 bases, leaving 9 bases between them. CDR3 length: 12 residues. Germline V gene data show CDR1 as MNHNY and CDR2 as SVGAGI (reference sequence). The CDR3 sequence: CASSYSGSVAFF. In DNA form, the CDR3 reads TGTGCCAGCAGTTACTCAGGGTCTGTAGCTTTCTTT.

This rearrangement joins TRBV27 to TRBJ1-6; D gene uncertain. Trimming pared 2 bases from V and 5 bases from J, leaving 10 bases between. The CDR3 contains 15 residues. Germline V gene lookup returns CDR1 MNHEY and CDR2 SMNVEV (reference sequence). This chain's CDR3 is CASSLVGRDNSPLHF. CDR3 nucleotide sequence: TGTGCCAGCAGTTTAGTAGGGAGGGATAATTCACCCCTCCACTTT.

This clonotype was picked up many times. The V and J genes are TRBV9 and TRBJ2-2; the D is unclear. Germline loops: CDR1 SGDLS, CDR2 YYNGEE. V shed 0 bases and J shed 6 bases, with 12 bases lying between them. The CDR3 has 15 residues. CDR3 DNA sequence: TGTGCCAGCAGCGTAGGGTTCGTAGGATCCGGGGAGCTGTTTTTT. It codes for CASSVGFVGSGELFF. Supplemented by reference TRBV9 and TRBJ2-2, the full variable domain reads DSGVTQTPKHLITATGQRVTLRCSPRSGDLSVYWYQQSLDQGLQFLIQYYNGEERAKGNILERFSAQQFPDLHSELNLSSLELGDSALYFCASSVGFVGSGELFFGEGSRLTVL.

As concerns this clonotype: Relative to the germline gene, one junction end is altered; a read error may explain this. V gene TRBV14 combines with J gene TRBJ2-5; D gene unclear. The CDR3 is 12 residues long. From germline, CDR1 is SGHDN and CDR2 FVKESK. For the CDR3, the DNA is TGTGCCAACAGCCAATTGACAGAGACCCAGTACTTC. Protein: CANSQLTETQYF.

The chain recombines TRBV7-2 with TRBJ2-6, with TRBD1 matching 9 bases. Germline CDR1 SGHTA, CDR2 FQGNSA. Unmatched junction bases numbered 10, after V lost 5 bases and J lost 2 bases. CDR3 length equals 18 residues. The CDR3 spells CASSPRDRVSAGANVLTF. As DNA, the CDR3 is TGTGCCAGCAGCCCCCGGGACAGGGTTTCTGCTGGGGCCAACGTCCTGACTTTC.

This clonotype was observed many times. The chain carries TRBV2 and TRBJ2-1, with TRBD2 matching 9 bases. The ends lost 3 bases at V and 5 bases at J; junction bases unmatched: 5. In germline, CDR1 is SNHLY, CDR2 FYNNEI. The CDR3 runs to 15 residues. Here the CDR3 reads CASSDRLADHNEQFF. CDR3 nucleotides: TGTGCCAGCAGTGACCGACTAGCGGACCACAATGAGCAGTTCTTC.

This clonotype was detected ten times or more. V gene TRBV5-1 combines with J gene TRBJ1-2; D not resolved. V lost 4 bases and J lost 8, with 9 bases in between. Per germline, CDR1 SGHRS and CDR2 YFSETQ. The CDR3 is 11 amino acids. The DNA for the CDR3 is TGCGCCAGCAGCGCAGGAAACGGCTACACCTTC. Translation: CASSAGNGYTF.

This chain links TRBV2 with TRBJ2-3; D gene ambiguous. Germline CDR1 reads SNHLY; CDR2 reads FYNNEI. V was clipped by 6 bases and J by 1 base, with 5 bases between them. This CDR3 has 12 amino acids. The CDR3 nucleotides read TGTGCCAGCAGAACAGGCACAGATACGCAGTATTTT. This translates into CASRTGTDTQYF.